Sequencing of this T cell receptor (beta chain) was carried out in a study of identical twins. Findings and limits, study-wide: A lower insertion count was a feature of abundant cord blood beta clonotypes, with no such feature in memory repertoires.

Germline-derived CDR1 and CDR2 are SGHRS and YFSETQ. The CDR3 extends over 12 amino acids. Deletions cut 6 bases from V and 7 bases from J, with 10 bases between. This clonotype was seen repeatedly, ten times or more. Its target is not known. cDNA carried unique molecular identifiers, and a universal primer site was added by template switching. Via MiXCR, TCRdb re-called the 5' RACE reads, giving one row per CDR3 protein. The sample holds 450,000 to 650,000 distinct CDR3 sequences, 9.5% to 10% seen once. These same data were also listed under a study on yellow fever vaccine responses in identical twins. That source adds: Twins' vaccine T cell response reportedly seemed partly convergent, partly personalized.

Source material: PBMCs. J is TRBJ2-2 and V is TRBV5-1, with unresolved D. The receptor's source is a woman between 18 and 29 years old in good health. The CDR3 protein is CASTRVIGELFF. CDR3 DNA sequence: TGCGCCAGCACCCGGGTTATCGGGGAGCTGTTTTTT.